This T cell receptor (beta chain) derives from a study of T cell responses to AZD1222 COVID-19 vaccine. Study observations and caveats: Once two AZD1222 doses were given, Spike-specific TCR breadth and depth went up. Seropositivity was recorded at baseline in only five to seven AZD1222 recipients. Spike-wide vaccine-associated CD4 TCRs dominated at 160-218 and 743-854.

V shed 3 bases and J 1 base; nucleotides not matched to a gene: 2. The CDR3 has 13 residues. The germline V gene encodes CDR1 DFQATT and CDR2 SNEGSKA (reference sequence). Libraries were prepared by immunoSEQ multiplex PCR; TCRdb keeps only in-frame clonotypes and omits some of them. The profile shows some 100,000 clones, more than 75% of them singletons. The study pooled second doses at about 4 or about 12 weeks. As regards this clone: What it recognizes is unknown.

This chain uses TRBV20-1 with TRBJ1-2, with 7 nucleotides matching TRBD1. This TCR derives from an adult who received the AZD1222 COVID-19 vaccine. Sequencing used peripheral blood, obtained 28 days after the second AZD1222 dose. As DNA, the CDR3 is TGCAGTGCTAGTCGACAGGGTAACTATGGCTACACCTTC. It encodes CSASRQGNYGYTF.